This T cell receptor beta chain was retrieved from a study of low-dose radiotherapy and immunotherapy resistance in tumors. Study as a whole: Every 2 weeks, cohort 1 got 0.5 Gy, reaching 6.5 Gy to the planning target volume.

Time point indicated: before trial treatment. Amplification of TCRs used a constant-region primer and V-primer adapter for about 21 PCR cycles. TCRdb re-analysed the reads in MiXCR, keeping a single row per CDR3 protein. The repertoire holds about 47,000 distinct CDR3 sequences, with over 9.5% as singletons. This clonotype was seen many times. Sample: PBMCs, taken before treatment. This TCR derives from a female donor with ovarian cancer.

CDR3 region: CAISASLQTSGGLSEQFF. DNA of the CDR3: TGTGCCATCAGTGCGTCGCTTCAGACTAGCGGGGGGTTGTCTGAGCAGTTCTTC. The chain employs TRBV10-3 and TRBJ2-1; 13 nucleotides align to TRBD2. This CDR3 has 18 amino acids. The germline V gene has CDR1 ENHRY and CDR2 SYGVKD. V shed 4 bases, J shed 9 bases, and the junction held 15 bases outside the gene matches.